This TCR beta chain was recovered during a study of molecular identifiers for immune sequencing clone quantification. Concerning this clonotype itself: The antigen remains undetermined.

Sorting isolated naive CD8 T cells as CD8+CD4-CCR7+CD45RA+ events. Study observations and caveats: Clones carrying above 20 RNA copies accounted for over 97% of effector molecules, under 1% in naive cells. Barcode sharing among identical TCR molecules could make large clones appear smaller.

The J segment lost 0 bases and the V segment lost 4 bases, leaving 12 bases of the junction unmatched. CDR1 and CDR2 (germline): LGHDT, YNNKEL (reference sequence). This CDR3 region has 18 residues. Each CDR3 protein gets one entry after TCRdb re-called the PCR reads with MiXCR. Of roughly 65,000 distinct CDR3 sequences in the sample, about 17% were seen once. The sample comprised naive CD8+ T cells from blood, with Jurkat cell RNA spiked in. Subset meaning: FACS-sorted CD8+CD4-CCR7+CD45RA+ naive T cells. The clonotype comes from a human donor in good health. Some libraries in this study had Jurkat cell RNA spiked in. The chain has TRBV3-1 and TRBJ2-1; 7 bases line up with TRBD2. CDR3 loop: CASSLSGGGGLSYNEQFF. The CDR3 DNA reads TGTGCCAGCAGCCTCTCGGGGGGTGGCGGCCTCTCCTACAATGAGCAGTTCTTC.